A selection of T cell receptor beta chains follows, all from one sample in a study of T cells after yellow fever vaccination. Each CDR3 protein is one row after TCRdb ran MiXCR on the 5' RACE reads. The sample yields hundreds of thousands of distinct CDR3 sequences, 12% seen once. Sequencing was performed on PBMCs, taken on the day of the yellow fever booster vaccination. The receptors originated from a man aged 25 to 40 who received the YFV17D yellow fever vaccine. Each CDR3 is given with its conserved first and last residue. The D gene is left open where the match is weak. Clone sizes are given selectively: once, few, many, or a class where the clone is expanded.

NA,TRBJ2-7,TRBV18,TRBD1,CASSQTGDYEQYF,TGTGCCAGCTCTCAAACAGGGGACTACGAGCAGTACTTC
few,TRBJ2-7,TRBV29-1,NA,CSIGEVWEQYF,TGCAGCATAGGGGAAGTTTGGGAGCAGTACTTC
few,TRBJ2-7,TRBV7-6,TRBD2,CASSPAAGDFYEQYF,TGTGCCAGCAGCCCAGCAGCGGGAGACTTCTACGAGCAGTACTTC
NA,TRBJ2-1,TRBV6-1,NA,CASSERTANYNEQFF,TGTGCCAGCAGTGAACGAACAGCGAATTACAATGAGCAGTTCTTC
few,TRBJ2-1,TRBV29-1,NA,CSAPEGDPYNEQFF,TGCAGCGCTCCCGAAGGTGATCCCTACAATGAGCAGTTCTTC
NA,TRBJ2-5,TRBV29-1,NA,CSVAFGGQETQYF,TGCAGCGTTGCGTTTGGCGGCCAAGAGACCCAGTACTTC
few,TRBJ1-1,TRBV6-2/TRBV6-3,NA,CASSYRSTERFRETEAFF,TGTGCCAGCAGTTACAGGAGTACAGAGAGGTTTCGGGAAACTGAAGCTTTCTTT
many,TRBJ2-1,TRBV5-5,NA,CASSLLVGSYNEQFF,TGTGCCAGCAGCTTGCTGGTGGGGTCCTACAATGAGCAGTTCTTC
many,TRBJ2-3,TRBV12-3/TRBV12-4,TRBD2,CASSLSSGKPRSDTQYF,TGTGCCAGCAGTTTATCAAGCGGGAAGCCCCGGTCGGATACGCAGTATTTT
few,TRBJ2-3,TRBV27,TRBD2,CASTPGASGHTDTQYF,TGTGCCAGCACTCCCGGGGCTAGCGGACACACAGATACGCAGTATTTT
few,TRBJ2-5,TRBV25-1,TRBD2,CASGSGRSETQYF,TGTGCCAGCGGAAGCGGGAGGAGTGAGACCCAGTACTTC
many,TRBJ2-1,TRBV10-3,TRBD2,CAIMREGSYNEQFF,TGTGCCATCATGCGGGAGGGGTCCTACAATGAGCAGTTCTTC
few,TRBJ2-7,TRBV3-1,TRBD1,CASSRLGQVHEQYF,TGTGCCAGCAGCCGCCTAGGACAGGTCCACGAGCAGTACTTC
many,TRBJ2-2,TRBV7-2,NA,CASSLLFGTGPTGELFF,TGTGCCAGCAGCTTATTGTTTGGGACCGGTCCCACCGGGGAGCTGTTTTTT
NA,TRBJ2-7,TRBV9,NA,CASSAVDSYEQYF,TGTGCCAGCAGCGCGGTGGACAGCTACGAGCAGTACTTC
NA,TRBJ2-3,TRBV5-5,NA,CASSPLAGPDTQYF,TGTGCCAGCAGCCCGCTTGCAGGCCCAGATACGCAGTATTTT
few,TRBJ2-7,TRBV14,TRBD2,CASSPRSGRAWYEQYF,TGTGCCAGCAGCCCTCGTAGCGGGAGGGCATGGTACGAGCAGTACTTC
few,TRBJ1-5,TRBV5-6,NA,CASSLTQNSRRYSNQPQHF,TGTGCCAGCAGCTTAACACAGAATAGCAGAAGATATAGCAATCAGCCCCAGCATTTT
few,TRBJ2-2,TRBV5-1,NA,CASSWTGELFF,TGCGCCAGCAGCTGGACCGGGGAGCTGTTTTTT
NA,TRBJ1-6,TRBV29-1,NA,CSVRREANSPLHF,TGCAGCGTACGGAGGGAGGCTAATTCACCCCTCCACTTT
few,TRBJ1-6,TRBV4-2,NA,CASSPIGSQRDRVSPLHF,TGTGCCAGCAGCCCCATTGGGAGTCAGCGTGATAGGGTTTCACCCCTCCACTTT
NA,TRBJ2-3,TRBV25-1,TRBD2,CASSGSLAGARTDTQYF,TGTGCCAGCAGTGGTTCACTAGCGGGAGCACGCACAGATACGCAGTATTTT
few,TRBJ2-1,TRBV20-1,TRBD2,CSAIRTSGGYNEQFF,TGCAGTGCTATCCGGACTAGCGGGGGCTACAATGAGCAGTTCTTC